Below are 28 T cell receptor beta chains sequenced from a single sample in a study of cytomegalovirus exposure and HLA in healthy donors. With 60 Vbeta and 13 Jbeta primers, the PCR was carried out. Method: immunoSEQ multiplex PCR; TCRdb's copy keeps in-frame clones and lacks some. This sample carries 130,000 or so clones, more than 60% of them seen once, and the ten largest clones take around 3.7%. What was sequenced was PBMCs. These receptors were taken from a man aged 25-45 years in good health and CMV-seronegative.

The chain has TRBV7-2 and TRBJ1-5; 8 bases align to TRBD1. Trimming cost V 3 bases and J 7 bases; bases outside gene matches: 5. From germline, CDR1 is SGHTA and CDR2 FQGNSA. The length of the CDR3 is 14 residues. The CDR3 protein is CASSFGDRKQPQHF. Here the CDR3 DNA reads TGTGCCAGCAGCTTCGGGGACAGGAAACAGCCCCAGCATTTT.

This clone appeared a single time. The chain uses TRBV4-3 and TRBJ2-7; D is possibly TRBD2 (6 bases). Trimming took 2 bases from V and 6 from J, leaving 11 bases between them. The germline V gene has CDR1 LGHNA and CDR2 YSLEER. This CDR3 comprises 13 residues. The CDR3 DNA sequence: TGCGCCAGCAGCCAAAGCAGGAGGGGCGAGCAGTACTTC. It is translated as CASSQSRRGEQYF.

This sequence joins TRBV2 and TRBJ2-1; TRBD1 matches 7 bases. V dropped 5 bases and J dropped 7; count of bases not matched to a gene: 17. Looked up from germline, CDR1 is SNHLY and CDR2 is FYNNEI. The CDR3 covers 17 residues. Written as DNA, the CDR3 is TGTGCCAGCAGTTATGAAGGGGGCGACTTAGTTCGGAATGAGCAGTTCTTC. It translates to CASSYEGGDLVRNEQFF.

The chain recombines TRBV10-2 with TRBJ2-6; TRBD2 aligns across 7 bases. J was trimmed by 3 bases and V by 5 bases; bases with no gene match: 10. The CDR3 length is 17 residues. Germline V CDR1 and CDR2: WSHSY, SAAADI. CDR3 region: CASSPGTTLGGANVLTF. CDR3 sequence (DNA): TGCGCCAGCAGTCCCGGGACTACCCTCGGTGGGGCCAACGTCCTGACTTTC.

This clone was recorded once. The chain links TRBV30 to TRBJ1-2; TRBD1 is a possible D gene (6 bases). Germline CDR1 reads GTSNPN; CDR2 reads SVGIG (reference sequence). V lost 0 bases, J lost 4 bases, and 12 bases lay in between. CDR3 size: 14 residues. CDR3 sequence reads: CAWSVIQGRYGYTF. The CDR3 DNA reads TGTGCCTGGAGTGTAATCCAGGGGCGCTATGGCTACACCTTC.

V gene TRBV15 combines with J gene TRBJ2-7; no clear D. This CDR3 region has 14 residues. Germline V gives CDR1 LNHNV, CDR2 YYDKDF (reference sequence). V was pared by 3 bases and J by 0 bases, with 9 bases between. CDR3 sequence: CATSSTLSSYEQYF. CDR3 sequence (DNA): TGTGCCACCAGCAGCACGTTGAGCTCCTACGAGCAGTACTTC.

The rearrangement uses TRBV2 and TRBJ2-1, with 8 bases matching TRBD2. This CDR3 has 15 amino acids. The V segment lost 4 bases and the J segment 3 bases; nucleotides outside the gene matches: 5. The germline V gene has CDR1 SNHLY and CDR2 FYNNEI. The CDR3 DNA follows: TGTGCCAGCAGTGGGCGGACTAGCAGCTACAATGAGCAGTTCTTC. Protein sequence: CASSGRTSSYNEQFF.

A single count supports this clone. The chain uses TRBV19 and TRBJ2-1; D uncertain. Per germline, CDR1 LNHDA and CDR2 SQIVND (reference sequence). V was pared by 3 bases and J by 0 bases, with 6 bases between. The length of the CDR3 is 14 residues. In DNA form, the CDR3 reads TGTGCCAGTAGTATTCTGAGCTCCTACAATGAGCAGTTCTTC. Residues: CASSILSSYNEQFF.

V is TRBV28 and J is TRBJ1-2, with D hard to call. Trimming left V 7 bases short and J 4 bases short, with 13 bases between. In germline, CDR1 is MDHEN, CDR2 SYDVKM. The CDR3 is 13 amino acids. CDR3 DNA sequence: TGTGCCAGCATAGAACCTCTAGGCTATGGCTACACCTTC. It yields the protein CASIEPLGYGYTF.

This rearrangement joins TRBV5-1 to TRBJ2-3, with TRBD1 matching 9 bases. The V segment lost 2 bases and the J segment 3 bases; nucleotides outside the gene matches: 7. Germline V gives CDR1 SGHRS, CDR2 YFSETQ. The CDR3 contains 16 residues. CDR3 residues: CASSFEDRGGTDTQYF. The CDR3 DNA reads TGCGCCAGCAGCTTTGAGGACAGGGGAGGTACAGATACGCAGTATTTT.

This clone was found a few times. The same CDR3 arises from other DNA sequences in this sample as well. The chain joins TRBV19 to TRBJ1-6, with D possibly TRBD1 on 5 matching bases. CDR1 is LNHDA and CDR2 is SQIVND in the germline V gene (reference sequence). V was cut by 3 bases and J by 10 bases, with 13 bases left in between. The CDR3 runs 14 residues. The CDR3 DNA is TGTGCCAGTAGTATCCAGGGAAAGGAATCACCCCTCCACTTT. Translation gives CASSIQGKESPLHF.

Of note for this clone: The junction departs from the called germline gene at one end, perhaps through a read error. The chain employs TRBV2 and TRBJ2-7, with D hard to call. CDR3 size: 12 residues. Germline CDR1 SNHLY, CDR2 FYNNEI. The CDR3 sequence: CASYVSPYGQYF. CDR3 bases: TGTGCCAGTTATGTAAGCCCCTACGGGCAGTACTTC.

The V call is TRBV13, the J call TRBJ1-1; TRBD1 is a possible D gene (6 bases). V lost 5 bases and J lost 8, with 21 bases in between. Per germline, CDR1 PRHDT and CDR2 FYEKMQ (reference sequence). The CDR3 spans 15 residues. CDR3 sequence reads: CASSQSGGGTIEAFF. The CDR3 DNA follows: TGTGCCAGCAGCCAAAGTGGTGGGGGCACCATAGAAGCTTTCTTT.

This clone occurred once. V usage is TRBV19 and J usage is TRBJ2-7; 11 bases match TRBD2. V shed 3 bases, J shed 1 base, and the junction held 2 bases outside the gene matches. Germline loops: CDR1 LNHDA, CDR2 SQIVND (reference sequence). The CDR3 loop spans 15 amino acids. The CDR3 protein is CASSMTSGASYEQYF. The CDR3 nucleotides are TGTGCCAGTAGTATGACTAGCGGGGCATCCTACGAGCAGTACTTC.

V is TRBV27 and J is TRBJ1-2, with 11 bases lining up with TRBD1. The CDR3 totals 14 residues. CDR1 and CDR2 from the germline V gene are MNHEY and SMNVEV (reference sequence). The V gene end was trimmed by 5 bases and the J gene end by 7 bases; junction bases not matched to a gene: 6. The CDR3, as DNA: TGTGCCAGCAGTCTGGACAGGGGGCTGGGTGGCTACACCTTC. This encodes CASSLDRGLGGYTF.

This clone has just one count. This chain connects TRBV10-3 to TRBJ2-2, with 7 bases lining up with TRBD2. The J segment lost 6 bases and the V segment lost 3 bases, leaving 10 bases of the junction unmatched. This CDR3 has 16 residues. Germline V gene data show CDR1 as ENHRY and CDR2 as SYGVKD. CDR3 region: CAISEQRGGLAGELFF. The CDR3 nucleotides are TGTGCCATCAGTGAACAGCGGGGAGGGCTAGCCGGGGAGCTGTTTTTT.

The J gene is TRBJ1-2, the V gene TRBV7-2; tentative D call: TRBD1 (6 bases). CDR1 SGHTA and CDR2 FQGNSA come from the germline V gene. Trimming took 0 bases from V and 9 from J, leaving 23 bases between them. This CDR3 spans 17 amino acids. CDR3 residues: CASSLAKVGHLNPRYTF. The DNA for the CDR3 is TGTGCCAGCAGCTTAGCAAAAGTGGGACACCTTAACCCCCGCTACACCTTC.

This clone was detected once. The chain combines TRBV6-5 with TRBJ1-5; D remains ambiguous. This CDR3 contains 15 residues. In germline, CDR1 is MNHEY, CDR2 SVGAGI. The V and J ends lost 4 bases and 5 bases respectively, with 15 bases between them. The chain's CDR3 is CASSFDSTEHQPQHF. The CDR3 DNA reads TGTGCCAGCAGTTTCGATAGTACCGAACATCAGCCCCAGCATTTT.

In its sample, this clone was seen once. This chain connects TRBV5-1 to TRBJ2-5, with D unclear. Trimming left V 0 bases short and J 9 bases short, with 12 bases between. The CDR3 extends over 13 amino acids. Germline CDR1 and CDR2: SGHRS and YFSETQ. The CDR3 is CASSLDYLGPQYF. CDR3 coding DNA: TGCGCCAGCAGCTTGGACTATTTAGGCCCCCAGTACTTC. Full variable domain (outside the CDR3, taken from reference TRBV5-1 and TRBJ2-5): KAGVTQTPRYLIKTRGQQVTLSCSPISGHRSVSWYQQTPGQGLQFLFEYFSETQRNKGNFPGRFSGRQFSNSRSEMNVSTLELGDSALYLCASSLDYLGPQYFGPGTRLLVL.

The rearrangement links TRBV11-3 to TRBJ2-5; D perhaps matches TRBD2 (7 bases). This CDR3 has 14 residues. Trimming removed 5 bases at V and 8 bases at J, with 18 bases between. The germline gives CDR1 SGHNT, CDR2 YENEEA. The CDR3 coding sequence is TGTGCCAGCAGCCGAGGGGGAGCGGGACAAACCCAGTACTTC. Its translation is CASSRGGAGQTQYF.

The CDR3 sequence: CASSQDVGGPLPGNEQFF. The DNA for the CDR3 is TGTGCCAGCAGCCAAGACGTTGGAGGACCTTTGCCTGGCAATGAGCAGTTCTTC. The chain has TRBV14 and TRBJ2-1, with D maybe TRBD2 (5 bases). The ends were cut back, 0 bases at V and 6 bases at J, with 21 bases in the middle. The V gene's germline CDR1 is SGHDN and CDR2 FVKESK. The CDR3 runs to 18 residues.

The V and J genes are TRBV7-7 and TRBJ2-5; the match to TRBD1 covers 9 bases. The DNA end favors TRBJ2-7, so the J call may be wrong. CDR3 size: 15 residues. Germline V lookup: CDR1 SSHAT, CDR2 FNYEAQ (reference sequence). CDR3 bases: TGTGCCAGCAGCCCCGGGACAGGGTCCCCGTACGAGCAGTACTTC. Translated, it gives CASSPGTGSPYEQYF.

The chain carries TRBV19 and TRBJ2-7, with a possible D match to TRBD1 (6 bases). The V and J ends lost 8 bases and 6 bases respectively, with 14 bases between them. This CDR3 is built from 12 residues. CDR1 is LNHDA, CDR2 SQIVND, per germline (reference sequence). DNA of the CDR3: TGTGCCAGTGGACGGACAGAGGCCGAGCAGTACTTC. It yields the protein CASGRTEAEQYF.

The V gene is TRBV6-1, the J gene TRBJ2-3; a weak D match, TRBD2 (5 bases). Per the germline V gene, CDR1 is MNHNS and CDR2 is SASEGT. V lost 5 bases and J 0 bases, leaving 9 bases between the germline ends. CDR3 length equals 14 residues. The CDR3 region is CASSSGTSTDTQYF. As DNA, the CDR3 is TGTGCCAGCAGTAGCGGTACTAGCACAGATACGCAGTATTTT.

This clone is judged medium-sized (0.01 to 0.1%). This chain joins TRBV10-2 and TRBJ2-1, with 10 bases matching TRBD1. The CDR3 is made up of 15 amino acids. Germline V gene sequence: CDR1 WSHSY, CDR2 SAAADI. V trimming: 5 bases; J trimming: 4 bases; junction bases outside the gene matches: 5. In nucleotides, the CDR3 is TGCGCCAGCAGTTCCGGGACAGGGGAATACAATGAGCAGTTCTTC. Protein product: CASSSGTGEYNEQFF.

This clone was seen a handful of times. The chain recombines TRBV6-1 with TRBJ2-1; D is unresolved. Germline CDR1 MNHNS, CDR2 SASEGT. Trimming pared 7 bases from V and 6 bases from J, leaving 10 bases between. The CDR3 contains 12 residues. This chain's CDR3 is CASNYLSNEQFF. The CDR3 coding sequence is TGTGCCAGCAACTATCTAAGCAATGAGCAGTTCTTC.

The chain recombines TRBV7-6 with TRBJ2-2; no clear D. V dropped 4 bases and J dropped 6 bases, with 12 bases sitting between them. From germline, CDR1 is SGHVS and CDR2 FNYEAQ. CDR3 size: 14 residues. CDR3 residues: CASSSVLGPGELFF. The DNA for the CDR3 is TGTGCCAGCAGCTCCGTCCTAGGCCCCGGGGAGCTGTTTTTT.

The chain combines TRBV19 with TRBJ2-7, with 10 bases that match TRBD2. The CDR3 runs to 15 residues. Germline-derived CDR1 and CDR2 are LNHDA and SQIVND (reference sequence). The V and J ends lost 6 bases and 8 bases, in that order; junction bases with no gene match: 13. CDR3 coding DNA: TGTGCCAGTAGGGTAACCCCGGGGACTAGCGACAAGCAGTACTTC. It yields the protein CASRVTPGTSDKQYF.